This is a list of T cell receptor beta chains from one sample in a study of preoperative IRX-2 immunotherapy in early breast cancer. The table came from immunoSEQ multiplex PCR; TCRdb's copy has only in-frame clones and leaves some out. The table has roughly 30,000 clones, 70% to 85% seen once. Collection of the sample occurred from a patient treated with IRX-2 immunotherapy. Source of these receptors: a human donor with breast cancer. The CDR3 runs from the conserved cysteine through the conserved F or W. Each record gives: J gene, V gene, D gene, clone size, CDR3 DNA, CDR3 protein. D genes are given only for firm matches. A clone size is listed for some rows: how often the clone was seen (once, few, many), or a class if it is expanded.

J: TRBJ2-7; V: TRBV28; D: TRBD2; size: .; DNA: TGTGCCACCCTCATTAGCGGGGACTACGAGCAGTACTTC; CDR3: CATLISGDYEQYF
J: TRBJ1-1; V: TRBV19; D: TRBD1; size: .; DNA: TGTGCCAGTAGTACCCCATCCCCAGGGGGCAGCGCTGAAGCTTTCTTT; CDR3: CASSTPSPGGSAEAFF
J: TRBJ2-7; V: TRBV6-8; D: .; size: .; DNA: TGTGCCAGCAGAAAGCAGGTTCCCTACGAGCAGTACTTC; CDR3: CASRKQVPYEQYF
J: TRBJ1-6; V: TRBV28; D: .; size: .; DNA: TGTGCCAGCATTGAGTGGGGCACCTATAATTCACCCCTCCACTTT; CDR3: CASIEWGTYNSPLHF
J: TRBJ2-7; V: TRBV6-8; D: .; size: .; DNA: TGTGCCATCAGTGGGGCAGGGTACGAGCAGTACTTC; CDR3: CAISGAGYEQYF
J: TRBJ2-7; V: TRBV30; D: TRBD1; size: once; DNA: TGTGCCTGGAGGGACAGGGGTTACGAGCAGTACTTC; CDR3: CAWRDRGYEQYF
J: TRBJ1-6; V: TRBV6-8; D: .; size: .; DNA: TGTGCCAGCAGACCCCAGGGATGGGGCGCACCCCTCCACTTT; CDR3: CASRPQGWGAPLHF
J: TRBJ1-1; V: TRBV22-1; D: .; size: .; DNA: TGTGCCAGCAGTCCCCTAGGTGCGATTAACACTGAAGCTTTCTTT; CDR3: CASSPLGAINTEAFF
J: TRBJ1-5; V: TRBV1; D: .; size: .; DNA: TGCGCCAGCAGCCGGGCCAGAACCGGGACAGGGAAAACTTATAGCAATCAGCCCCAGCATTTT; CDR3: CASSRARTGTGKTYSNQPQHF
J: TRBJ2-2; V: TRBV7-8; D: .; size: .; DNA: TGTGCCAGCAGCTCGAGCCAAACCGGGGAGCTGTTTTTT; CDR3: CASSSSQTGELFF
J: TRBJ2-7; V: TRBV5-1; D: .; size: .; DNA: TGCGCCAGCAGCTTATGGGGCAGTGCCTACGAGCAGTACTTC; CDR3: CASSLWGSAYEQYF
J: TRBJ2-3; V: TRBV30; D: TRBD2; size: .; DNA: TGTGCCTGGAGTCGGGGGGGAGCAGATACGCAGTATTTT; CDR3: CAWSRGGADTQYF
J: TRBJ2-7; V: TRBV14; D: .; size: few; DNA: TGTGCCAGCAGCCAAGGGTCGTGGTCCTACGAGCAGTACTTC; CDR3: CASSQGSWSYEQYF
J: TRBJ1-1; V: TRBV1; D: .; size: .; DNA: TGCGCCAGCAGCCAGGACGGTATCTCCACTGAAGCTTTCTTT; CDR3: CASSQDGISTEAFF
J: TRBJ1-1; V: TRBV9; D: .; size: .; DNA: TGTGCCAGCAGCTTAAGGAGGACTGAAGCTTTCTTT; CDR3: CASSLRRTEAFF
J: TRBJ2-3; V: TRBV5-1; D: TRBD2; size: .; DNA: TGCGCCAGCAGACCCGAGCTAGCGGGGGGGCAAGATACGCAGTATTTT; CDR3: CASRPELAGGQDTQYF
J: TRBJ2-1; V: TRBV7-7; D: .; size: .; DNA: TGTGCCAGCAGCTTCTATGCGGGACACTCCTACAATGAGCAGTTCTTC; CDR3: CASSFYAGHSYNEQFF
J: TRBJ1-6; V: TRBV11-3; D: TRBD1; size: .; DNA: TGTGCCAGCAGCTTACCCGGGACAGGGCCACCCCTCCACTTT; CDR3: CASSLPGTGPPLHF
J: TRBJ2-7; V: TRBV29-1; D: TRBD1; size: .; DNA: TGCAGCGTTGAAGGGTCCAGGGACAGAAGATACGAGCAGTACTTC; CDR3: CSVEGSRDRRYEQYF
J: TRBJ1-5; V: TRBV6-8; D: .; size: once; DNA: TGTGCCAGCAGTTCGAGGGGTAATCAGCCCCAGCATTTT; CDR3: CASSSRGNQPQHF
J: TRBJ2-1; V: TRBV19; D: .; size: once; DNA: TGTGCCGCGTCGGGGGCGAGGAATGAGCAGTTCTTC; CDR3: CAASGARNEQFF
J: TRBJ2-2; V: TRBV7-4; D: TRBD1; size: .; DNA: TGTGCCAGCAGCCAACAGGGGGGTTCCACCGGGGAGCTGTTTTTT; CDR3: CASSQQGGSTGELFF
J: TRBJ2-2; V: TRBV11-3; D: .; size: .; DNA: TGTGCCAGCAGCTCCGGACAATACACCGGGGAGCTGTTTTTT; CDR3: CASSSGQYTGELFF
J: TRBJ2-7; V: TRBV7-6; D: TRBD2; size: .; DNA: TGTGCCAGCAGCTCGGGACTAGCTGTTCGAGAGCAGTACTTC; CDR3: CASSSGLAVREQYF
J: TRBJ1-3; V: TRBV6-8; D: .; size: few; DNA: TGTGCCAGCAGCACCTTGGGAAACACCATATATTTT; CDR3: CASSTLGNTIYF
J: TRBJ1-2; V: TRBV29-1; D: .; size: .; DNA: TGCAGCGAGAAGGACCCATCCCGAGGGGGCTACACCTTC; CDR3: CSEKDPSRGGYTF
J: TRBJ2-7; V: TRBV6-8; D: TRBD2; size: .; DNA: TGTGCCAGCAGCCCGGGACTACTCTACGAGCAGTACTTC; CDR3: CASSPGLLYEQYF
J: TRBJ2-5; V: TRBV7-5; D: .; size: .; DNA: TGTGCCAGCAGCTTGGCGGGGACTAGCGAGACCCAGTACTTC; CDR3: CASSLAGTSETQYF
J: TRBJ1-2; V: TRBV18; D: .; size: .; DNA: TGTGCCAGCTCATTCGGGGGTGAGAATGGCTACACCTTC; CDR3: CASSFGGENGYTF
J: TRBJ2-3; V: TRBV11-3; D: TRBD1; size: .; DNA: TGTGCCAGCAGCCCCTGGGACAGGGGGCAATCAGATACGCAGTATTTT; CDR3: CASSPWDRGQSDTQYF
J: TRBJ2-3; V: TRBV11-3; D: TRBD2; size: .; DNA: TGTGCCAGCAGCTTATATGCGGGAGGTCCTAGCACAGATACGCAGTATTTT; CDR3: CASSLYAGGPSTDTQYF
J: TRBJ1-5; V: TRBV6-8; D: .; size: .; DNA: TGTGCCAGCCTGGGGAGCAATCAGCCCCAGCATTTT; CDR3: CASLGSNQPQHF
J: TRBJ1-1; V: TRBV29-1; D: .; size: .; DNA: TGCAGCGTAGGGACCGATTTTGTTGAAGCTTTCTTT; CDR3: CSVGTDFVEAFF
J: TRBJ2-3; V: TRBV7-1; D: .; size: .; DNA: TGTGCCAGCAGCCTCAGACAGGCGGAAGACGATACGCAGTATTTT; CDR3: CASSLRQAEDDTQYF
J: TRBJ1-1; V: TRBV6-8; D: .; size: .; DNA: TGTGCCAGCAAACAGGGAATGAACACTGAAGCTTTCTTT; CDR3: CASKQGMNTEAFF
J: TRBJ2-3; V: TRBV19; D: TRBD2; size: .; DNA: TGTGCCAGTAGTAGACCGGGACTAGGGGCGACAGATACGCAGTATTTT; CDR3: CASSRPGLGATDTQYF
J: TRBJ1-4; V: TRBV11-3; D: .; size: .; DNA: TGTGCCAGCAGCTTTAGGGGGGGCCGAACTAATGAAAAACTGTTTTTT; CDR3: CASSFRGGRTNEKLFF
J: TRBJ2-7; V: TRBV5-1; D: TRBD2; size: once; DNA: TGCGCCAGCAGCTTAAGCCCGGGACTAGCGGGAGAAGGGGCGTCCTACGAGCAGTACTTC; CDR3: CASSLSPGLAGEGASYEQYF
J: TRBJ1-2; V: TRBV1; D: .; size: .; DNA: TGCGCCAGCAGCCACCTCGGACAGGGCGGCTATGGCTACACCTTC; CDR3: CASSHLGQGGYGYTF
J: TRBJ2-1; V: TRBV6-8; D: TRBD1; size: .; DNA: TGTGCCAGCAGTGTTTCCCGGACAGGTACCACCACCCGTAGGGATGAGCAGTTCTTC; CDR3: CASSVSRTGTTTRRDEQFF
J: TRBJ1-1; V: TRBV6-8; D: .; size: .; DNA: TGTGCCAGCAGTAGATCGTTAAGCACTGAAGCTTTCTTT; CDR3: CASSRSLSTEAFF
J: TRBJ2-3; V: TRBV11-3; D: TRBD2; size: .; DNA: TGTGCCAGCAGCTTAAGACGGGAGGCCCATTTGGGAGATACGCAGTATTTT; CDR3: CASSLRREAHLGDTQYF
J: TRBJ2-1; V: TRBV6-8; D: TRBD2; size: .; DNA: TGTGCCAGCAGTGTTCTAGCGGGAGTCTACAATGAGCAGTTCTTC; CDR3: CASSVLAGVYNEQFF
J: TRBJ1-4; V: TRBV28; D: .; size: .; DNA: TGTGCCAGCAGTTCGCAGCGGGTAAGGAGAGAAAAACTGTTTTTT; CDR3: CASSSQRVRREKLFF
J: TRBJ2-7; V: TRBV11-3; D: TRBD1; size: .; DNA: TGTGCCAGCAGCTTGGTCCCAACAGGGACAGGGGGCGTCGAGCAGTACTTC; CDR3: CASSLVPTGTGGVEQYF
J: TRBJ2-5; V: TRBV19; D: .; size: .; DNA: TGTGCCAGTAGTATCCTCCCCTACCGAGACCTTCAAGAGACCCAGTACTTC; CDR3: CASSILPYRDLQETQYF
J: TRBJ1-3; V: TRBV11-3; D: .; size: .; DNA: TGTGCCAGCAGCAGGGGGACTCAGTACTCTGGAAACACCATATATTTT; CDR3: CASSRGTQYSGNTIYF
J: TRBJ2-7; V: TRBV7-1; D: .; size: once; DNA: TGTGCCAGCAGCGGGCGGACTACTAACTACGAGCAGTACTTC; CDR3: CASSGRTTNYEQYF
J: TRBJ1-2; V: TRBV18; D: .; size: .; DNA: TGTGCCAGCTCACCCACGACTCGGGACTATGGCTACACCTTC; CDR3: CASSPTTRDYGYTF
J: TRBJ2-3; V: TRBV1; D: .; size: .; DNA: TGCGCCAGCAGACTGACCGGGACTAGCCGGACAGATACGCAGTATTTT; CDR3: CASRLTGTSRTDTQYF